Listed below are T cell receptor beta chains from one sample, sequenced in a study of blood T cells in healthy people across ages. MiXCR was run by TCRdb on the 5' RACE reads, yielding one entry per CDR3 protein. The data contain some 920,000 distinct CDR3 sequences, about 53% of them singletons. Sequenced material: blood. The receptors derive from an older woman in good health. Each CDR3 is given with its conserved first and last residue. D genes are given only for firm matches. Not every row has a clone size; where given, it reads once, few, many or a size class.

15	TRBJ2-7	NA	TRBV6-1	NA	TGTGCCAGCAGCGTAATGCGGGTTATATCCTACGAGCAGTACTTC	CASSVMRVISYEQYF
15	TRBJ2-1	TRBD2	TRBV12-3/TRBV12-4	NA	TGTGCCAGCAGTTTGCGAGCGGGACCTCTCAATGAGCAGTTCTTC	CASSLRAGPLNEQFF
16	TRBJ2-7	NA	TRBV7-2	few	TGTGCCAGCAGCTTAGCGGCTAGCACCTACGCCTACGAGCAGTACTTC	CASSLAASTYAYEQYF
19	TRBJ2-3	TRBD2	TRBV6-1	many	TGTGCCAGCAGATCCTGGACTAGCGGGACCCCTGGGGGCACAGATACGCAGTATTTT	CASRSWTSGTPGGTDTQYF
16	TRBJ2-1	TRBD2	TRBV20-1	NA	TGCAGTGCTAGAGCGGGCTATTGCGGGAGCTACAATGAGCAGTTCTTC	CSARAGYCGSYNEQFF
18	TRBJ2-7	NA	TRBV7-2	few	TGTGCCAGCAGCTTATGGGCAGGGGGGTGGGGTCAGTCCTACGAGCAGTACTTC	CASSLWAGGWGQSYEQYF
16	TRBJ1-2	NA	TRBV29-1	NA	TGCAGCGGGAGGGGAGGACAGCCTTTACCAGGGTATGGCTACACCTTC	CSGRGGQPLPGYGYTF
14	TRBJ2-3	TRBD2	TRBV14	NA	TGTGCCAGCAGACTGGGCGGGAGAGCAGATACGCAGTATTTT	CASRLGGRADTQYF
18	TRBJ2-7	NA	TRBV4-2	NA	TGTGCCAGCAGCCATCAAACCCCCGGACTACTACCTTCCTACGAGCAGTACTTC	CASSHQTPGLLPSYEQYF
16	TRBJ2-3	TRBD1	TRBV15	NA	TGTGCCACCAGCGGAGTAATGGGCAGGGGGACAGATACGCAGTATTTT	CATSGVMGRGTDTQYF
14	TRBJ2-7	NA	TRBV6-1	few	TGTGCCAGCAGTGAAGTGGGGGCCCTCTACGAGCAGTACTTC	CASSEVGALYEQYF
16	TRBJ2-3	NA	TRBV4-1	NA	TGCGCCAGCAGCCAAGGCCAAACGGGGCGCACAGATACGCAGTATTTT	CASSQGQTGRTDTQYF
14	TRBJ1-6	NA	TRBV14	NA	TGTGCCAGCAGCCAAGAATGGGGTTCCTCACCCCTCCACTTT	CASSQEWGSSPLHF
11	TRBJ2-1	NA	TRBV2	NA	TGTGCCAGCAGTATAGACAATGAGCAGTTCTTC	CASSIDNEQFF
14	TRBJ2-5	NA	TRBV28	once	TGTGCCAGCAGCCGTGGGCAGGAAATAGAGACCCAGTACTTC	CASSRGQEIETQYF
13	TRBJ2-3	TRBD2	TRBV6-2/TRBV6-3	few	TGTGCCAGCAGTCCTCTAGCGGGGAGACGGGAGTATTTT	CASSPLAGRREYF
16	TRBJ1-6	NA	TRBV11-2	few	TGTGCCAGCAGCCCGAGGGGCGGACGTGATAATTCACCCCTCCACTTT	CASSPRGGRDNSPLHF
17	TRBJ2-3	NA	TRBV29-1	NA	TGCAGCGTTGTTGCTGGAGATGGAACCTGGGGCACAGATACGCAGTATTTT	CSVVAGDGTWGTDTQYF
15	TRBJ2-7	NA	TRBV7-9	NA	TGTGTCAGCAGCCGAGGGGATACCTCCCTCTACGAGCAGTACTTC	CVSSRGDTSLYEQYF
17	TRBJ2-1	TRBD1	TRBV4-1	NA	TGCGCCAGCAGCCCGGAAGGCGGACAGGGGTTCTACAATGAGCAGTTCTTC	CASSPEGGQGFYNEQFF
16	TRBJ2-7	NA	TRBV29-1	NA	TGCAGCGTTTCGGGCGGGCACGGTATTCGGCCCTACGAGCAGTACTTC	CSVSGGHGIRPYEQYF
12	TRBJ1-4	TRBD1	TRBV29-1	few	TGCAGCGTTGAAGTATCGACAGGGAAACTGTTTTTT	CSVEVSTGKLFF
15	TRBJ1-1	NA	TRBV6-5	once	TGTGCCAGCAGTCGGACGGGGGATGTGGACACTGAAGCTTTCTTT	CASSRTGDVDTEAFF
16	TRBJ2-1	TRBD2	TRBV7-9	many	TGTGCCAGCAGCTTAAAAAAGGCGGGAGTCGGAAATGAGCAGTTCTTC	CASSLKKAGVGNEQFF
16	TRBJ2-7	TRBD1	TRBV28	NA	TGTGCCAGCAGGAACCTTTGGACAGGGCATACCGACGAGCAGTACTTC	CASRNLWTGHTDEQYF
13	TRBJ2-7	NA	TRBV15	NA	TGTGCCACGGCTTTGGGCGGGGACTACGAGCAGTACTTC	CATALGGDYEQYF
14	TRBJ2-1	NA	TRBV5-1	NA	TGCGCCAGCTTTGGGTCTAGCTCCTACAATGAGCAGTTCTTC	CASFGSSSYNEQFF
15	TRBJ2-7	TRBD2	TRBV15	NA	TGTGCCACCAGCAGAGGGGCTAGCGGCTCCTACGAGCAGTACTTC	CATSRGASGSYEQYF
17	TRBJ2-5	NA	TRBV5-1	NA	TGCGCCAGCAGCTTGGTCAGCGGCCCGACGACGGGAGAGACCCAGTACTTC	CASSLVSGPTTGETQYF
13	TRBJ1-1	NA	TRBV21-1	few	TGTGCCAGTAGGGACCGAGCGAACACTGAAGCTTTCTTT	CASRDRANTEAFF
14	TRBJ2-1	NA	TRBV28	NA	TGTGCCAGCAGGCGACGGACCTCCTACAATGAGCAGTTCTTC	CASRRRTSYNEQFF
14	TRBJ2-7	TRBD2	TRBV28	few	TGTGCCAGCACCGCTAGCGGCAGCTCCTACGAGCAGTACTTC	CASTASGSSYEQYF
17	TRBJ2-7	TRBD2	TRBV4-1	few	TGCGCCAGCAGCCCCGGGGTAGCGGGAAGCCTCTCCTACGAGCAGTACTTC	CASSPGVAGSLSYEQYF